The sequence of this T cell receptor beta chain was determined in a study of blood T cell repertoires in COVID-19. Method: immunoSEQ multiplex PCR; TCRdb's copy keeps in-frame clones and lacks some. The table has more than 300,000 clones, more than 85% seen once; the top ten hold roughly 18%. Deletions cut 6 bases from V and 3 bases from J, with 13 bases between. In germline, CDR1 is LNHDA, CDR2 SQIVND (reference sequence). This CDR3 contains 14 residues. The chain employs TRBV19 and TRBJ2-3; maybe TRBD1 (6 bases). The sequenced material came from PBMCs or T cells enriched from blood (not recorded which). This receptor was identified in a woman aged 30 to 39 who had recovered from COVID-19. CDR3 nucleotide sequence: TGTGCCAGTAGGGCAGGGGAAAATACAGATACGCAGTATTTT. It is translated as CASRAGENTDTQYF.